The T cell receptor beta chain described here comes from a study of cytomegalovirus exposure and HLA in healthy donors. Study-level background: Of all 400 or so donors who were genotyped, roughly 85% belonged to the Caucasian-associated ancestry cluster. Overall study findings and caveats: The study reported that TCR beta sequences accurately predicted HLA-A and HLA-B alleles in most subjects.

Germline CDR1 and CDR2: MGHDK and SYGVNS. The length of the CDR3 is 14 residues. The ends were cut back, 8 bases at V and 4 bases at J, with 12 bases in the middle. Worth noting for this clone: The antigen is undetermined.

This donor lacks a recorded CMV serostatus. Primers: 60 Vbeta forward and 13 Jbeta reverse. Data came from immunoSEQ multiplex PCR; TCRdb stores just in-frame clones and leaves some out. The sample shows fewer than 150,000 clones, about 66% of them seen only once. The receptor's source is a human donor in good health. The J gene is TRBJ2-6, the V gene TRBV25-1; perhaps TRBD1 as D (6 bases). Sequenced: PBMCs. The DNA for the CDR3 is TGTGCCAGCGTAAACAGGGCAGGGGCCAACGTCCTGACTTTC. The encoded protein is CASVNRAGANVLTF.